This note documents a single TCR beta chain sequence. Its antigen is unidentified. 5'RACE template switching with UMIs generated TCR beta cDNA. TCRdb re-called the 5' RACE reads; one entry per CDR3 protein, DNA not given. This sample's table reports over 250,000 distinct CDR3 sequences. The CDR3 length is 16 residues. Germline CDR1 and CDR2: SGHTA and FQGTGA. This record belongs to a study of T cells expressing NK-cell markers. The wider study: Seven of the eight sequenced donors were HCMV-seropositive; one was seronegative. Study-wide findings and caveats: HCMV specificity was not established for the expanded NKG2C+ T cell clones. Dominant NKG2C+ clonotypes were found to form about 1.0-7.0% of CD8+ T cells in about 6 donors.

The V and J genes are TRBV7-3 and TRBJ2-3; TCRdb's D call, TRBD2, is unchecked because there is no DNA. The source material was blood T cells: a sorted CD56 or NKG2C T cell subset, CD4+ or CD8+ T cells, or bulk PBMC T cells (not recorded which). The receptor was derived from a woman aged 18 to 75 in good health. The CDR3 protein is CASSLGPGLGTDTQYF. The full variable domain, its missing parts supplied by reference TRBV7-3 and TRBJ2-3, is GAGVSQTPSNKVTEKGKYVELRCDPISGHTALYWYRQSLGQGPEFLIYFQGTGAADDSGLPNDRFFAVRPEGSVSTLKIQRTERGDSAVYLCASSLGPGLGTDTQYFGPGTRLTVL.